The entry below gives a single T cell receptor beta chain sequence along with its context. The antigen is not known. There were only Caucasian adults among the donors, and all lived in Nashville, Tennessee. The CD4+ fraction was divided into a CD45RA+ naive subset and a CD45RA-negative memory subset. This record comes from a study of shared clonotypes between healthy human individuals. Study conclusions and caveats: Sharing across a handful of donors was seen in around 5% of naive CD4 clonotypes.

Using immunoSEQ multiplex PCR, the repertoire was profiled, and TCRdb retains in-frame clones only, with some absent. The sample consists of about 2.4 million clones, 93% of them appearing once. V gave up 5 bases and J gave up 0 bases; unmatched junction bases: 12. The germline V gene has CDR1 MDHEN and CDR2 SYDVKM. The CDR3 is 18 amino acids. The clonotype comes from a man younger than 30 in good health. Some clones in this sample may be carry-over from other donors' samples. This rearrangement joins TRBV28 to TRBJ1-3, with 8 bases matching TRBD1. Material: naive CD4+ T cells from PBMCs. Subset denoted: CD45RA+ positively selected. The DNA of the CDR3 is TGTGCCAGCAGTCCCAGACAGGGGAGGAATCTCTCTGGAAACACCATATATTTT. Translation gives CASSPRQGRNLSGNTIYF.